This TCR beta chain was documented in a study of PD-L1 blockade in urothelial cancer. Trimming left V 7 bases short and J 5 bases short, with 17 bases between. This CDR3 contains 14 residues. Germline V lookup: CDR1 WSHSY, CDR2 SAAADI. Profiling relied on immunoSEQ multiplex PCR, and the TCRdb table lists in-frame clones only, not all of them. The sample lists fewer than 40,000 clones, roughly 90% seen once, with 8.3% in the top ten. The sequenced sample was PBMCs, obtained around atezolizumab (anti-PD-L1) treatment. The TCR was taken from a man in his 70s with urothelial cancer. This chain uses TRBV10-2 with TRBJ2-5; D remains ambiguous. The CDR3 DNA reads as TGCGCCAGCAACCCCGATCTAATGCGGGAGACCCAGTACTTC. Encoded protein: CASNPDLMRETQYF.